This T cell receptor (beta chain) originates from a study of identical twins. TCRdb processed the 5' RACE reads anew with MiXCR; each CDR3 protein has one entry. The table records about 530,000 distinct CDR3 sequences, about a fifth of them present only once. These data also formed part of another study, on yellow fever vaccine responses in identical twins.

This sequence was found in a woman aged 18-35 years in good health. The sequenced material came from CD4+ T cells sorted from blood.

CDR3 protein: CASSRRGFENTEAFF. CDR3 nucleotides: TGTGCCAGCAGCCGGCGGGGCTTCGAGAACACTGAAGCTTTCTTT. This chain connects TRBV6-6 to TRBJ1-1; TRBD1 is a possible D gene (5 bases). V was clipped by 6 bases and J by 1 base, with 15 bases between them. Germline V gene data show CDR1 as MNHNY and CDR2 as SVGAGI (reference sequence). The CDR3 sequence is 15 residues long.